Shown below are 22 T cell receptor beta chains from a single sample sequenced in a study of T cell repertoires in cytomegalovirus infection. No antigen has been identified for these receptors. TCRdb independently ran MiXCR on the reads; one entry per CDR3 protein. Here the sample spans 350,000 to 400,000 distinct CDR3 sequences, about 34% being singletons. The sample here was cultured PBMCs, taken from culture after CMV antigen stimulation. The receptors derive from a human donor in good health (CMV status not recorded). Some clones in this sample may be carry-over from other donors' samples.

The chain links TRBV7-9 to TRBJ1-1, with D tentatively TRBD1 (5 bases). The V end was cut by 8 bases, the J end by 3 bases, with 16 bases between. CDR1 is SEHNR and CDR2 is FQNEAQ in the germline V gene (reference sequence). The CDR3 sequence is 14 residues long. The CDR3 sequence: CASGRRGSDTEAFF. CDR3 nucleotides: TGTGCCAGCGGGAGGAGGGGAAGTGACACTGAAGCTTTCTTT.

This clonotype was found many times. The chain carries TRBV7-2 and TRBJ1-5, with 8 bases matching TRBD1. The CDR3 has 15 amino acids. J lost 3 bases, V lost 5 bases, and 6 bases had no gene match. CDR1 and CDR2 (germline): SGHTA, FQGNSA. CDR3 loop: CASSRDRSTNQPQHF. The CDR3 DNA sequence: TGTGCCAGCAGCCGGGACAGGTCAACCAATCAGCCCCAGCATTTT.

The chain has TRBV6-2 or TRBV6-3 and TRBJ2-1; D might be TRBD2 (6 bases). The V end was cut by 5 bases, the J end by 0 bases, with 17 bases between. Germline V gene lookup returns CDR1 MNHEY and CDR2 SVGEGT. This CDR3 is built from 17 residues. The CDR3 is CASSPDYPLSSYNEQFF. The CDR3 coding sequence is TGTGCCAGCAGTCCGGACTACCCCTTAAGCTCCTACAATGAGCAGTTCTTC.

As to this clonotype: Sequence at one end of the junction differs from germline and may be a read error. This chain links TRBV28 with TRBJ2-7, with 7 positions matching TRBD2. The CDR3 totals 15 residues. Per germline, CDR1 MDHEN and CDR2 SYDVKM. Here the CDR3 DNA reads TGTGCCAGCAGTTCTGAGGGAGGGCTCTCCCACGAGCAGTACTTC. This encodes CASSSEGGLSHEQYF.

This clonotype was picked up many times. The rearrangement uses TRBV6-1 and TRBJ2-3; D call uncertain. Germline V gene data show CDR1 as MNHNS and CDR2 as SASEGT. V lost 5 bases and J lost 0, with 15 bases in between. CDR3 size: 16 residues. The CDR3 region has the DNA TGTGCCAGCAGTTACTCTCTATTTCCTAGCACAGATACGCAGTATTTT. Translating it yields CASSYSLFPSTDTQYF.

The V call is TRBV20-1, the J call TRBJ2-7, with 10 bases matching TRBD2. Per germline, CDR1 DFQATT and CDR2 SNEGSKA (reference sequence). J gave up 2 bases and V 1 base, and 5 bases lay outside the gene matches. The CDR3 consists of 15 residues. CDR3 sequence: CSARGLAGVTYEQYF. CDR3 bases: TGCAGTGCTAGAGGGCTAGCGGGAGTCACCTACGAGCAGTACTTC.

In this sample, this clonotype turned up a few times. The chain combines TRBV28 with TRBJ2-5; D might be TRBD1 (5 bases). Between the trimmed V and J ends, which lost 6 bases and 5 bases, there was a span of 13 bases. Germline values: CDR1 MDHEN, CDR2 SYDVKM. This CDR3 contains 13 residues. Here the CDR3 reads CASRLGVRETQYF. For the CDR3, the DNA is TGTGCCAGCAGGCTAGGGGTTAGGGAGACCCAGTACTTC.

The chain joins TRBV19 to TRBJ1-2, with TRBD1 identical over 7 bases. The V segment lost 8 bases and the J segment 7 bases; nucleotides outside the gene matches: 25. This CDR3 spans 18 amino acids. The germline CDR1 and CDR2 sequences are LNHDA and SQIVND (reference sequence). CDR3 residues: CASGKDIGQVSSPSGYTF. CDR3 bases: TGTGCCAGTGGGAAAGACATAGGACAGGTATCATCCCCGTCTGGCTACACCTTC.

This clonotype was detected a few times. The V gene is TRBV6-5, the J gene TRBJ2-7; 11 bases agree with TRBD1. CDR3 length: 18 residues. V trimming: 0 bases; J trimming: 2 bases; junction bases outside the gene matches: 9. CDR1 is MNHEY, CDR2 SVGAGI, per germline. CDR3 loop: CASSYSGLLGQGAYEQYF. The CDR3 DNA is TGTGCCAGCAGTTACTCCGGACTACTGGGACAGGGGGCCTACGAGCAGTACTTC.

This chain uses TRBV19 with TRBJ1-2, with D perhaps TRBD1 (5 bases). Trimming left V 5 bases short and J 0 bases short, with 13 bases between. This CDR3 comprises 15 residues. Looked up from germline, CDR1 is LNHDA and CDR2 is SQIVND (reference sequence). CDR3 nucleotides: TGTGCCAGTAGTCCTTTTGGGGGAGCTAACTATGGCTACACCTTC. Its translation: CASSPFGGANYGYTF. Full variable domain (outside the CDR3, taken from reference TRBV19 and TRBJ1-2): DGGITQSPKYLFRKEGQNVTLSCEQNLNHDAMYWYRQDPGQGLRLIYYSQIVNDFQKGDIAEGYSVSREKKESFPLTVTSAQKNPTAFYLCASSPFGGANYGYTFGSGTRLTVV.

Only a few counts were recorded for this clonotype. This chain's CDR3 is CASSLAHLAEYQREQFF. The CDR3 nucleotides are TGTGCCAGCAGCTTAGCGCACCTAGCGGAGTACCAGCGTGAGCAGTTCTTC. The rearrangement links TRBV7-2 to TRBJ2-1, with TRBD2 matching over 7 bases. The V and J ends lost 0 bases and 9 bases, in that order; junction bases with no gene match: 14. The CDR3 has 17 amino acids. Germline V CDR1 and CDR2: SGHTA, FQGNSA.

The table lists this clonotype with a count of one. The gene calls are TRBV15 and TRBJ2-3; D gene unclear. V lost 2 bases and J lost 1, with 7 bases in between. CDR1 is LNHNV and CDR2 is YYDKDF in the germline V gene (reference sequence). The CDR3 loop spans 14 amino acids. The CDR3 loop reads CATSRLPGTDTQYF. DNA for the CDR3: TGTGCCACCAGCAGATTACCGGGCACAGATACGCAGTATTTT.

The chain couples TRBV4-1 to TRBJ1-1, with D tentatively TRBD1 (6 bases). The CDR3 is 14 residues long. Trimming removed 7 bases from V and 5 bases from J, with 17 bases in between. CDR1 is MGHRA, CDR2 YSYEKL, per germline. For the CDR3, the DNA is TGCGCCAGCATACCTCAGGGGATTGGGACTGAAGCTTTCTTT. This sequence encodes CASIPQGIGTEAFF.

V and J are TRBV4-1 and TRBJ1-6, with D tentatively TRBD1 (5 bases). V lost 1 base and J lost 6, with 25 bases in between. The CDR3 is 20 amino acids. Germline CDR1 and CDR2: MGHRA and YSYEKL. The CDR3 loop reads CASSQGSVTGDPFPNSPLHF. The CDR3, as DNA: TGCGCCAGCAGCCAAGGATCCGTAACAGGAGACCCGTTTCCTAATTCACCCCTCCACTTT.

The CDR3 DNA sequence: TGTGCCAGCAGCTTAGAGGGAACAGGGGCAGTCAAAAACATTCAGTACTTC. Its translation: CASSLEGTGAVKNIQYF. V and J are TRBV7-8 and TRBJ2-4, with TRBD1 identical over 7 bases. This CDR3 comprises 17 residues. The ends lost 1 base at V and 3 bases at J; junction bases unmatched: 9. CDR1 is SGHVS and CDR2 is FQNEAQ in the germline V gene.

The chain uses TRBV6-5 and TRBJ1-6; D is perhaps TRBD1 (6 bases). Germline values: CDR1 MNHEY, CDR2 SVGAGI. CDR3 length: 15 amino acids. V lost 6 bases to trimming and J lost 10 bases, with 19 bases between them. The DNA of the CDR3 is TGTGCCAGCAGACCTGAAGGGGGGCGAAAGTCACCCCTCCACTTT. Protein product: CASRPEGGRKSPLHF.

The chain recombines TRBV12-3 or TRBV12-4 with TRBJ1-6; 9 bases fit TRBD1. J was trimmed by 10 bases and V by 5 bases; bases with no gene match: 9. CDR3 size: 15 residues. The CDR3 DNA reads TGTGCCAGCAGTACACCCCCGGGACAGGGCTCACCCCTCCACTTT. Amino acid sequence: CASSTPPGQGSPLHF.

The J gene is TRBJ2-3, the V gene TRBV19, with D tentatively TRBD2 (5 bases). Between the trimmed V and J ends, which lost 1 base and 15 bases, there was a span of 17 bases. The CDR3 contains 13 residues. CDR1 and CDR2 (germline): LNHDA, SQIVND (reference sequence). The CDR3, as DNA: TGTGCCAGTAGTATAGCCGAGCGGAGCCTGTTTTATTTT. Encoded protein: CASSIAERSLFYF.

The rearrangement uses TRBV24-1 and TRBJ2-1; 8 bases line up with TRBD2. Germline values: CDR1 KGHDR, CDR2 SFDVKD. The V segment lost 2 bases and the J segment 1 base; nucleotides outside the gene matches: 15. This CDR3 contains 20 residues. Here the CDR3 reads CATSDSMALAALGSYNEQFF. In DNA form, the CDR3 reads TGTGCCACCAGTGATTCAATGGCACTAGCGGCACTAGGGTCCTACAATGAGCAGTTCTTC.

This clonotype was seen a single time. The J gene is TRBJ1-6, the V gene TRBV4-1; D gene uncertain. Deletions cut 0 bases from V and 3 bases from J, with 18 bases between. The CDR3 consists of 19 residues. The germline V gene encodes CDR1 MGHRA and CDR2 YSYEKL. CDR3: CASSQEGLTSASYNSPLHF. CDR3 coding DNA: TGCGCCAGCAGCCAAGAGGGGTTGACAAGCGCCAGCTATAATTCACCCCTCCACTTT.

The chain uses TRBV6-6 and TRBJ2-7; D ambiguous. V was trimmed by 5 bases and J by 4 bases, leaving 15 bases between them. Germline CDR1 reads MNHNY; CDR2 reads SVGAGI (reference sequence). This CDR3 contains 14 residues. The CDR3 nucleotides read TGTGCCAGCAGTACCCGGTGGGTCGGGTACGAGCAGTACGTC. Encoded protein: CASSTRWVGYEQYV.

V gene TRBV4-3 combines with J gene TRBJ2-3; 9 nucleotides agree with TRBD2. With 6 bases clipped from V and 9 bases from J, the junction kept 7 bases outside the gene matches. The CDR3 loop spans 13 amino acids. Germline CDR1 LGHNA, CDR2 YSLEER. This CDR3 is CASRKNLAGTQYF. The CDR3 bases are TGCGCCAGCAGGAAGAATCTAGCGGGGACGCAGTATTTT.